This T cell receptor (beta chain) is drawn from a study of blood T cell repertoires in COVID-19. Repertoires were generated with immunoSEQ multiplex PCR, while TCRdb's copy carries only in-frame clones and drops some. Of approximately 400,000 clones in the sample, around 89% were seen once. Germline V gene sequence: CDR1 SGDLS, CDR2 YYNGEE. Deletions cut 4 bases from V and 0 bases from J, with 22 bases between. This CDR3 contains 18 residues. Sequenced: PBMCs or T cells enriched from blood (not recorded which). The chain has TRBV9 and TRBJ1-1; no definite D call. The clonotype comes from a woman in her late teens or twenties who had recovered from COVID-19. CDR3 DNA: TGTGCCAGCAGCCCGAGTGGAGGTCCTAGTGGGGTGAACACTGAAGCTTTCTTT. It is translated as CASSPSGGPSGVNTEAFF.